A selection of T cell receptor beta chains follows, all from one sample in a study of OX40 agonist ivuxolimab in advanced cancers. TCRdb keeps only in-frame clones here, not all; method: immunoSEQ multiplex PCR. The sample lists about 79,000 clones; roughly 90% were seen once. Sequences were derived from CD4+ or CD8+ T cells sorted from blood, sampled in a trial of the OX40 agonist ivuxolimab. The source of these receptors is an adult with an advanced solid tumor such as melanoma, head and neck, liver or kidney cancer. CDR3s include the opening cysteine and the closing phenylalanine or tryptophan. A D gene is named only where the DNA matches it firmly. Size is omitted from some rows. Given values are once, few, many or a class for expanded clones.

j_call	clone_size	d_call	v_call	cdr3_aa	cdr3_nt
TRBJ2-5	NA	NA	TRBV7-2	CASSLAGAGVQETQYF	TGTGCCAGCAGCTTAGCGGGGGCAGGTGTACAAGAGACCCAGTACTTC
TRBJ1-2	few	TRBD1	TRBV5-3	CARSLAQGTRGYTF	TGTGCCAGAAGCTTGGCACAGGGGACTCGCGGCTACACCTTC
TRBJ1-6	NA	TRBD1	TRBV11-2	CASSFTGGLNSPLHF	TGTGCCAGCAGCTTTACAGGGGGACTGAATTCACCCCTCCACTTT
TRBJ2-5	NA	TRBD1	TRBV19	CASSADREDQETQYF	TGTGCCAGTAGTGCGGACAGGGAGGACCAAGAGACCCAGTACTTC
TRBJ1-2	NA	TRBD1	TRBV18	CASSPSEGASGYTF	TGTGCCAGCTCACCATCGGAGGGGGCGAGTGGCTACACCTTC
TRBJ2-7	NA	NA	TRBV30	CAWSEMGSQRGYEQYF	TGTGCCTGGAGTGAGATGGGATCACAAAGGGGCTACGAGCAGTACTTC
TRBJ1-2	NA	TRBD1	TRBV5-1	CASSLDRGNYGYTF	TGCGCCAGCAGCTTAGACAGGGGTAACTATGGCTACACCTTC
TRBJ1-2	once	NA	TRBV28	CASSNRYGYTF	TGTGCCAGCAGTAACCGCTATGGCTACACCTTC
TRBJ2-3	NA	TRBD1	TRBV28	CASSPTGQGWADTQYF	TGTGCCAGCAGCCCCACAGGACAGGGTTGGGCAGATACGCAGTATTTT
TRBJ2-7	NA	TRBD1	TRBV19	CASSRVSGGVSYEQYF	TGTGCCAGTAGTAGAGTCTCAGGGGGCGTCTCCTACGAGCAGTACTTC
TRBJ2-7	NA	TRBD2	TRBV19	CASSIRASGSYEQYF	TGTGCCAGTAGTATAAGGGCTAGCGGAAGCTACGAGCAGTACTTC
TRBJ1-5	NA	TRBD1	TRBV18	CASSPGGGEGQPQHF	TGTGCCAGCTCCCCGGGAGGGGGCGAGGGTCAGCCCCAGCATTTT
TRBJ2-2	NA	NA	TRBV7-8	CASSPDSNTGELFF	TGTGCCAGCAGCCCCGACTCGAACACCGGGGAGCTGTTTTTT
TRBJ1-2	NA	NA	TRBV19	CASSSRTEYYGYTF	TGTGCCAGTAGTTCCAGGACAGAGTACTATGGCTACACCTTC
TRBJ2-3	NA	TRBD2	TRBV5-1	CASSLLAGVSTDTQYF	TGCGCCAGCAGCCTACTAGCGGGAGTTAGCACAGATACGCAGTATTTT
TRBJ2-7	NA	NA	TRBV11-2	CASSLRTGTYEQYF	TGTGCCAGCAGCCTTCGGACGGGGACCTACGAGCAGTACTTC
TRBJ2-1	once	TRBD1	TRBV30	CAWIPLGQGGIPLF	TGTGCCTGGATCCCACTCGGACAGGGTGGAATCCCCCTCTTC
TRBJ2-3	NA	NA	TRBV27	CASSLSIGVASAITDTQYF	TGTGCCAGCAGTTTATCGATTGGCGTGGCTAGCGCGATCACAGATACGCAGTATTTT
TRBJ2-1	NA	TRBD2	TRBV5-4	CASKAPPGLAYNEQFF	TGTGCCAGCAAGGCCCCTCCGGGACTAGCCTACAATGAGCAGTTCTTC
TRBJ1-1	NA	TRBD1	TRBV19	CASSPRDRATRAFF	TGTGCCAGTAGTCCCCGGGACAGGGCCACGAGGGCTTTCTTT
TRBJ2-1	NA	NA	TRBV12-5	CASGLEVEQFF	TGTGCTAGTGGTTTGGAGGTTGAGCAGTTCTTC
TRBJ1-2	NA	NA	TRBV19	CASSIIGDYGYTF	TGTGCCAGTAGTATAATAGGAGACTATGGCTACACCTTC
TRBJ2-3	NA	TRBD1	TRBV7-3	CASSLNPGTGGTDTQYF	TGTGCCAGCAGCTTAAACCCTGGGACAGGGGGGACAGATACGCAGTATTTT
TRBJ1-2	NA	TRBD1	TRBV13	CASSLGLGQGPIGYTF	TGTGCCAGCAGCTTAGGCCTAGGACAGGGTCCGATCGGCTACACCTTC
TRBJ1-6	NA	NA	TRBV2	CASSERQPRNSPLHF	TGTGCCAGCAGTGAACGACAGCCCAGGAATTCACCCCTCCACTTT
TRBJ1-5	NA	NA	TRBV7-3	CASSPQGSNQPQHF	TGTGCCAGCAGTCCACAGGGTAGCAATCAGCCCCAGCATTTT
TRBJ1-4	NA	NA	TRBV19	CASSARDTDEKLFF	TGTGCCAGTAGTGCCCGGGACACGGATGAAAAACTGTTTTTT
TRBJ1-5	medium-sized	NA	TRBV4-1	CASSQGAGRSNQPQHF	TGCGCCAGCAGCCAAGGCGCAGGGCGCAGCAATCAGCCCCAGCATTTT
TRBJ1-1	NA	TRBD1	TRBV27	CASSINRGRATEAFF	TGTGCCAGCAGTATCAACAGGGGACGGGCCACTGAAGCTTTCTTT
TRBJ1-5	NA	NA	TRBV28	CATPRQKHSNQPQHF	TGTGCCACCCCCCGTCAGAAGCATAGCAATCAGCCCCAGCATTTT
TRBJ1-2	once	NA	TRBV5-4	CASSLEDSGYTF	TGTGCCAGCAGCTTGGAGGACAGCGGCTACACCTTC
TRBJ2-3	NA	NA	TRBV5-4	CASSSDGRRTDTQYF	TGTGCCAGCAGCTCGGACGGTAGAAGGACAGATACGCAGTATTTT
TRBJ2-1	NA	TRBD2	TRBV4-3	CASSQEFGTSGMDEQFF	TGCGCCAGCAGCCAAGAGTTTGGGACTAGCGGGATGGATGAGCAGTTCTTC
TRBJ2-6	NA	NA	TRBV19	CASSIPGNGANVLTF	TGTGCCAGTAGTATCCCAGGGAACGGGGCCAACGTCCTGACTTTC
TRBJ2-5	NA	TRBD1	TRBV29-1	CSVGQGLKETQYF	TGCAGCGTCGGACAGGGATTAAAAGAGACCCAGTACTTC
TRBJ2-5	NA	NA	TRBV21-1	CASRKTTKGFETQYF	TGTGCCAGCAGGAAAACGACGAAGGGTTTCGAGACCCAGTACTTC
TRBJ1-1	NA	NA	TRBV30	CASRGESNTEAFF	TGTGCCTCTCGGGGGGAGTCGAACACTGAAGCTTTCTTT
TRBJ2-3	NA	NA	TRBV6-5	CASSYDGDRTDTQYF	TGTGCCAGCAGTTACGATGGGGACCGTACAGATACGCAGTATTTT
TRBJ1-2	NA	TRBD1	TRBV27	CASSSYPIVPGQGSLLHYGYTF	TGTGCCAGCAGTTCCTACCCCATAGTTCCGGGACAGGGTTCATTACTCCACTATGGCTACACCTTC
TRBJ1-1	NA	NA	TRBV11-2	CASSWTDNTEAFF	TGTGCCAGCAGCTGGACCGACAACACTGAAGCTTTCTTT
TRBJ2-3	NA	NA	TRBV15	CATSRDRGPTDTQYF	TGTGCCACCAGCAGAGATCGTGGCCCCACAGATACGCAGTATTTT
TRBJ2-4	NA	NA	TRBV7-2	CASSLGFPLNIQYF	TGTGCCAGCAGCTTGGGCTTCCCCTTAAACATTCAGTACTTC
TRBJ2-3	NA	NA	TRBV5-1	CASSLEFSGPDTQYF	TGCGCCAGCAGCTTGGAATTTTCAGGGCCCGATACGCAGTATTTT
TRBJ2-7	NA	TRBD2	TRBV7-8	CASSFSLAAYEQYF	TGTGCCAGCAGCTTTTCACTAGCGGCCTACGAGCAGTACTTC
TRBJ2-7	NA	TRBD1	TRBV29-1	CSVETQGAGEQYF	TGCAGCGTAGAAACCCAGGGGGCCGGCGAGCAGTACTTC
TRBJ2-3	NA	NA	TRBV4-3	CASSESTDTQYF	TGCGCCAGCAGCGAGAGCACAGATACGCAGTATTTT
TRBJ2-7	once	NA	TRBV5-6	CASTLGGLHRYEQYF	TGTGCCAGCACTTTGGGGGGCCTTCACCGCTACGAGCAGTACTTC
TRBJ2-7	NA	TRBD1	TRBV4-3	CASSRGTGQGVGYYEQYF	TGCGCCAGCAGCCGTGGTACTGGACAGGGGGTTGGGTACTACGAGCAGTACTTC
TRBJ2-1	NA	TRBD2	TRBV4-3	CASSQDRMGAGESFNEQFF	TGCGCCAGCAGCCAAGATCGAATGGGAGCGGGGGAGTCCTTCAATGAGCAGTTCTTC
TRBJ2-1	NA	NA	TRBV7-9	CASSFVEGRHNEQFF	TGTGCCAGCAGCTTTGTGGAGGGACGTCACAATGAGCAGTTCTTC
TRBJ1-1	once	NA	TRBV29-1	CSVENGAGVNTEAFF	TGCAGCGTTGAGAATGGGGCAGGGGTTAACACTGAAGCTTTCTTT
TRBJ2-3	NA	NA	TRBV5-6	CASRRDRVAQYF	TGTGCCAGCAGACGGGATAGAGTGGCGCAGTATTTT
TRBJ2-3	NA	NA	TRBV7-6	CASSLGLSTDTQYF	TGTGCCAGCAGCTTAGGACTTAGCACAGATACGCAGTATTTT
TRBJ2-3	NA	TRBD1	TRBV5-1	CASSPRTGPTDTQYF	TGCGCCAGCAGCCCACGGACAGGGCCCACAGATACGCAGTATTTT
TRBJ2-3	NA	TRBD2	TRBV7-2	CASSPRTSGRSDTQYF	TGTGCCAGCAGCCCCCGGACTAGCGGGAGATCAGATACGCAGTATTTT
TRBJ2-4	NA	NA	TRBV9	CASSVGGRVENIQYF	TGTGCCAGCAGCGTAGGTGGCAGGGTTGAAAACATTCAGTACTTC
TRBJ1-4	NA	TRBD1	TRBV27	CASSRQGRREKLFF	TGTGCCAGCAGTCGACAGGGAAGGAGGGAAAAACTGTTTTTT
TRBJ2-3	NA	TRBD1	TRBV11-3	CASSTRTGSDTQYF	TGTGCCAGCAGCACCAGGACAGGGTCAGATACGCAGTATTTT
TRBJ2-7	NA	TRBD2	TRBV11-2	CASSLVGGRGVEQYF	TGTGCCAGCAGCTTAGTGGGCGGGAGAGGAGTTGAGCAGTACTTC
TRBJ2-5	NA	NA	TRBV5-4	CASSPGSRQTQYF	TGTGCCAGCAGCCCTGGGAGCAGGCAGACCCAGTACTTC